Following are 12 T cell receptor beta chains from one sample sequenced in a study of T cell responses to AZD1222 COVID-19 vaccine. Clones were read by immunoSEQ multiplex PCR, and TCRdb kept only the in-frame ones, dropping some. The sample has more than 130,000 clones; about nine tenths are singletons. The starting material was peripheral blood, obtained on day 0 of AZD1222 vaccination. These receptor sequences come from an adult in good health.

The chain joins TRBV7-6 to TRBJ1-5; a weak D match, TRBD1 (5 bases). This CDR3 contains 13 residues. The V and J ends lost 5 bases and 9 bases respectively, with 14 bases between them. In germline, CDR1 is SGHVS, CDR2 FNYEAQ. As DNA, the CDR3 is TGTGCCAGCAGCCCAAATACGCAGGGGCCCCAGCATTTT. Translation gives CASSPNTQGPQHF.

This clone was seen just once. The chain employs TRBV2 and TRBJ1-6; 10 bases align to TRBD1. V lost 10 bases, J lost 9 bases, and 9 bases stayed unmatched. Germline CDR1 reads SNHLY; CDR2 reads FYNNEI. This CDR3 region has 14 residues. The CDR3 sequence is CAIPGQGLSSPLHF. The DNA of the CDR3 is TGTGCCATTCCGGGACAGGGGTTATCTTCACCCCTCCACTTT.

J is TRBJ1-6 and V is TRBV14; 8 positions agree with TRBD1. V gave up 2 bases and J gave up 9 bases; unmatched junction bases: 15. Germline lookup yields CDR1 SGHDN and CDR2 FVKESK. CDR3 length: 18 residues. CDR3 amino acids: CASSQKRGTGRRSSPLHF. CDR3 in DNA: TGTGCCAGCAGCCAAAAAAGGGGGACAGGACGGAGGTCTTCACCCCTCCACTTT.

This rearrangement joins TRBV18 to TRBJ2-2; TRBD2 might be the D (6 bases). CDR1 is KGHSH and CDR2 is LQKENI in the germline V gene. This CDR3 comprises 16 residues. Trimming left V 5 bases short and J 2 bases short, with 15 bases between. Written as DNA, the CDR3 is TGTGCCAGCTCAAGATCGGCTAGCGCAAACACCGGGGAGCTGTTTTTT. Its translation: CASSRSASANTGELFF.

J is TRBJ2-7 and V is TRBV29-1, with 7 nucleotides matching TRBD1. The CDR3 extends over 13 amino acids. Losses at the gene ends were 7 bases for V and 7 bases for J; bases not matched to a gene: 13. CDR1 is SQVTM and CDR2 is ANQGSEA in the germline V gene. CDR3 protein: CSADATGYGEQYF. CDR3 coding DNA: TGCAGCGCCGATGCGACAGGGTATGGAGAGCAGTACTTC.

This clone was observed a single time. The CDR3 nucleotides read TGTGCCATCGGACTAGCGGGGGCCCACGAGCAGTACTTC. Amino acid sequence: CAIGLAGAHEQYF. The chain links TRBV9 to TRBJ2-7; 13 bases align to TRBD2. The CDR3 is made up of 13 amino acids. The V gene end was trimmed by 9 bases and the J gene end by 5 bases; junction bases not matched to a gene: 5. Germline CDR1 and CDR2: SGDLS and YYNGEE.

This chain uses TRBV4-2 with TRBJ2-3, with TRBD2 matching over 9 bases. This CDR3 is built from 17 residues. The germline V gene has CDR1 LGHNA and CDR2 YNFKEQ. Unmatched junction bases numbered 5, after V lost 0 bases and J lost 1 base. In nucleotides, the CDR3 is TGTGCCAGCAGCCAAGATAAGTTAGCGGGAGGCACAGATACGCAGTATTTT. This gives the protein CASSQDKLAGGTDTQYF.

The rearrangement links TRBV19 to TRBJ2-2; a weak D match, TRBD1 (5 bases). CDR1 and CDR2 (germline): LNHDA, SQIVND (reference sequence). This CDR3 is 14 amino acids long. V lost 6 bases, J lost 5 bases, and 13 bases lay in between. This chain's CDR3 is CASSIPQGTGELFF. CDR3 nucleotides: TGTGCCAGTAGCATCCCTCAGGGAACCGGGGAGCTGTTTTTT.

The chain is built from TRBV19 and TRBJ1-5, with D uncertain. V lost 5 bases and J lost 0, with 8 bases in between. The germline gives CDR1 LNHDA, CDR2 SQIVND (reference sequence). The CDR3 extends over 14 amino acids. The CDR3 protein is CASSGQPSNQPQHF. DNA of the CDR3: TGTGCCAGTAGTGGGCAGCCTAGCAATCAGCCCCAGCATTTT.

The CDR3 here is CASSLQTADNSPLHF. For the CDR3, the DNA is TGTGCCAGCAGTCTACAGACGGCAGATAATTCACCCCTCCACTTT. This chain connects TRBV6-5 to TRBJ1-6, with unresolved D. The length of the CDR3 is 15 residues. Germline CDR1 is MNHEY and CDR2 is SVGAGI. Deletions cut 5 bases from V and 5 bases from J, with 13 bases between.

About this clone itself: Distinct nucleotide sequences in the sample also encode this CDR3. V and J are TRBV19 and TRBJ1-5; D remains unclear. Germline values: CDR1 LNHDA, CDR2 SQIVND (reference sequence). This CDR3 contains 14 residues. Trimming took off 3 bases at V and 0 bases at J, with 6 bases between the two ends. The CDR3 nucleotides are TGTGCCAGTAGTATTCGGGATAGCAATCAGCCCCAGCATTTT. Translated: CASSIRDSNQPQHF.

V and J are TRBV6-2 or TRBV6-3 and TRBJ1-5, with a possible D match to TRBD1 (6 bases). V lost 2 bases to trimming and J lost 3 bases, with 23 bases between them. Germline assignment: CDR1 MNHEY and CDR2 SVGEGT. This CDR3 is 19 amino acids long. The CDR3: CASSYSGLKRGGINQPQHF. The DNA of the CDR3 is TGTGCCAGCAGTTACAGCGGCCTGAAACGGGGGGGCATCAATCAGCCCCAGCATTTT.